Listed below are T cell receptor beta chains from one sample, sequenced in a study of a mutant IDH1 vaccine in newly diagnosed glioma. These receptors are not linked to any known antigen. The method was immunoSEQ multiplex PCR; TCRdb's version includes in-frame clones alone and lacks a portion of them. Seen here are about 54,000 clones, 84% observed once, and the top ten hold 4.1%. This material consisted of PBMCs, taken from a glioma patient whose treatment included an IDH1 peptide vaccine. These receptors came from a woman younger than 30 with glioma. The CDR3 runs from the conserved cysteine through the conserved F or W. D genes are given only for firm matches.

V,D,J,CDR3,DNA
TRBV29-1,TRBD2,TRBJ2-3,CSVGVSSSGTQYF,TGCAGCGTTGGCGTGTCGTCTAGCGGTACGCAGTATTTT
TRBV27,TRBD2,TRBJ2-3,CASSLLAGGADTQYF,TGTGCCAGCAGTTTGCTAGCGGGAGGCGCAGATACGCAGTATTTT
TRBV6-5,-,TRBJ2-3,CVVGFTDTQYF,TGTGTAGTGGGCTTCACAGATACGCAGTATTTT
TRBV19,TRBD1,TRBJ1-2,CASSVTGLPKTF,TGTGCCAGTAGTGTGACAGGGCTCCCAAAGACCTTC
TRBV5-4,-,TRBJ1-1,CASSLAPPRGGTEAFF,TGTGCCAGCAGCTTAGCTCCCCCTAGGGGAGGAACTGAAGCTTTCTTT
TRBV7-4,TRBD1,TRBJ1-5,CASSPGTGGEVYSNQPQHF,TGTGCCAGCAGCCCCGGGACAGGCGGCGAGGTTTATAGCAATCAGCCCCAGCATTTT
TRBV15,-,TRBJ2-6,CATRRDTANVLTF,TGTGCCACCCGCCGGGATACAGCCAACGTCCTGACTTTC
TRBV7-8,TRBD2,TRBJ2-1,CASSLWTSGPYNEQFF,TGTGCCAGCAGCTTGTGGACTAGCGGGCCTTACAATGAGCAGTTCTTC
TRBV11-2,TRBD1,TRBJ1-6,CASSPRRGQSPLHF,TGTGCCAGCAGCCCCCGGAGGGGGCAATCACCCCTCCACTTT
TRBV6-1,TRBD1,TRBJ2-7,CASSQGAGSYEQYF,TGTGCCAGCAGCCAGGGGGCAGGATCCTACGAGCAGTACTTC
TRBV6-5,-,TRBJ1-3,CASRPPGADTIYF,TGTGCCAGCAGACCCCCAGGGGCAGACACCATATATTTT
TRBV28,-,TRBJ1-2,CASSLSDYGYTF,TGTGCCAGCAGTTTATCCGACTATGGCTACACCTTC
TRBV11-3,TRBD1,TRBJ2-7,CASSLQGADEQYF,TGTGCCAGCAGCCTGCAGGGGGCAGATGAGCAGTACTTC
TRBV27,-,TRBJ2-1,CASRRDWAYNEQFF,TGTGCCAGCAGGCGGGACTGGGCCTACAATGAGCAGTTCTTC
TRBV6-5,TRBD2,TRBJ2-1,CASSYSSGGSYNEQFF,TGTGCCAGCAGTTACTCAAGCGGGGGCTCCTACAATGAGCAGTTCTTC